These 14 T cell receptor beta chains share one sample of origin, sequenced in a study of blood T cells in healthy people across ages. Together with a sample-barcoded 5' primer, a J-beta primer mix was included in a second PCR lasting about 6 to 12 cycles. TCRdb called the 5' RACE reads again in MiXCR, with one record for every CDR3 protein. The sample holds some 700,000 distinct CDR3 sequences, 22% seen once. The sequencing input was blood. These receptors were taken from a man aged 70 or older in good health.

A word on this clonotype: One junction end disagrees with the germline gene, perhaps due to a read error. The chain uses TRBV20-1 and TRBJ2-1, with 7 positions matching TRBD1. From germline, CDR1 is DFQATT and CDR2 SNEGSKA (reference sequence). The CDR3 is 14 amino acids. The CDR3: CSLTKGTVYNEQFF. The DNA of the CDR3 is TGTTCACTCACCAAGGGGACAGTCTACAATGAGCAGTTCTTC.

The rearrangement uses TRBV6-6 and TRBJ2-5; TRBD2 might be the D (5 bases). Per the germline V gene, CDR1 is MNHNY and CDR2 is SVGAGI (reference sequence). There are 10 residues in the CDR3. Trimming removed 10 bases from V and 5 bases from J, with 8 bases in between. The CDR3 coding sequence is TGTGCCACCTGGAGGGAGACCCAGTACTTC. Translation: CATWRETQYF.

Concerning this clonotype: This sequence may be a read error, since a much larger clone differs from it by one base. The chain joins TRBV5-1 to TRBJ2-1, with D maybe TRBD2 (7 bases). The length of the CDR3 is 15 residues. Germline V CDR1 and CDR2: SGHRS, YFSETQ. The CDR3 spells CASAWGGAALNERFF. The CDR3 bases are TGCGCCAGCGCGTGGGGGGGCGCAGCTCTTAATGAGCGGTTCTTC. Full variable domain (rest looked up from reference TRBV5-1 and TRBJ2-1): KAGVTQTPRYLIKTRGQQVTLSCSPISGHRSVSWYQQTPGQGLQFLFEYFSETQRNKGNFPGRFSGRQFSNSRSEMNVSTLELGDSALYLCASAWGGAALNERFFGPGTRLTVL.

The CDR3, as DNA: TGTGCCAGCAGCTTGGCGCTTGACACCTACGAGCAGTACGTC. It yields the protein CASSLALDTYEQYV. The rearrangement uses TRBV7-2 and TRBJ2-5; D remains unclear. The J call may be incorrect, as the DNA end agrees better with TRBJ2-7. Germline loops: CDR1 SGHTA, CDR2 FQGNSA. The CDR3 loop spans 14 amino acids.

The V call is TRBV14, the J call TRBJ2-2; maybe TRBD2 (5 bases). Germline loops: CDR1 SGHDN, CDR2 FVKESK. V was trimmed by 2 bases and J by 2 bases, leaving 12 bases between them. This CDR3 comprises 16 residues. CDR3 bases: TGTGCCAGCAGCCAAATAGCGAAACCAAACACCGGGGAGCTGTTTTTT. Its protein product is CASSQIAKPNTGELFF. The full variable domain, with the rest looked up from reference TRBV14 and TRBJ2-2, is EAGVTQFPSHSVIEKGQTVTLRCDPISGHDNLYWYRRVMGKEIKFLLHFVKESKQDESGMPNNRFLAERTGGTYSTLKVQPAELEDSGVYFCASSQIAKPNTGELFFGEGSRLTVL.

This clonotype was recorded a few times. This may be a read error: a much more frequent sequence differs by one nucleotide. The chain uses TRBV7-8 and TRBJ2-7; possible D gene TRBD1, 6 bases. The CDR3 is made up of 14 amino acids. Germline CDR1 and CDR2: SGHVS and FQNEAQ. CDR3 coding DNA: TGTGCCAGCAGCTTTTCGCAGGGGACCTACGGGCAGTACTTC. Translating it yields CASSFSQGTYGQYF.

The rearrangement links TRBV6-5 to TRBJ2-7; perhaps TRBD1 as D (5 bases). Germline values: CDR1 MNHEY, CDR2 SVGAGI. The V end lost 9 bases, the J end lost 6 bases, and 12 bases lay between the germline ends. This CDR3 has 11 residues. In DNA form, the CDR3 reads TGTGCCAGTACTCAGGGTGGCGAGCAGTACTTC. Amino acids: CASTQGGEQYF.

The chain uses TRBV12-3 or TRBV12-4 and TRBJ2-3; TRBD2 agrees at 7 bases. The CDR3 totals 16 residues. V shed 5 bases, J shed 6 bases, and the junction held 14 bases outside the gene matches. The CDR3 is CASSQRPPSGRDTQYF. CDR3 DNA sequence: TGTGCCAGCAGTCAGCGCCCCCCTAGCGGACGGGATACGCAGTATTTT.

The chain couples TRBV9 to TRBJ1-1; D is unclear. This CDR3 is 14 amino acids long. Germline lookup yields CDR1 SGDLS and CDR2 YYNGEE. V was clipped by 3 bases and J by 1 base, with 10 bases between them. The CDR3 reads CASSEGVGNTEAFF. The DNA of the CDR3 is TGTGCCAGCAGCGAGGGAGTGGGGAACACTGAAGCTTTCTTT.

This clonotype has more than one count but fewer than ten. The chain combines TRBV2 with TRBJ1-3; D uncertain. The length of the CDR3 is 15 residues. The V end lost 5 bases, the J end lost 4 bases, and 15 bases lay between the germline ends. The germline CDR1 and CDR2 sequences are SNHLY and FYNNEI. The CDR3 protein is CASSLGQNKGNTIYF. The DNA for the CDR3 is TGTGCCAGCAGTCTCGGTCAAAATAAAGGAAACACCATATATTTT.

The chain uses TRBV18 and TRBJ2-3; D perhaps matches TRBD1 (5 bases). The CDR3 runs 15 residues. The germline V gene has CDR1 KGHSH and CDR2 LQKENI. The V and J ends lost 3 bases and 2 bases respectively, with 12 bases between them. This CDR3 is CASSPQGQFTDTQYF. DNA of the CDR3: TGTGCCAGCTCACCGCAGGGCCAGTTCACAGATACGCAGTATTTT.

This clonotype was found many times. The rearrangement links TRBV10-3 to TRBJ2-7, with D maybe TRBD1 (5 bases). V was trimmed by 3 bases and J by 3 bases, leaving 15 bases between them. CDR3 length: 15 residues. Germline CDR1 ENHRY, CDR2 SYGVKD. In DNA, the CDR3 is TGTGCCATCAGTGACAGTCCAAGGGGTTTCTACGAGCAGTACTTC. This encodes CAISDSPRGFYEQYF.

As regards this clonotype: A much larger clone differs from this one at a single base, so this may be a read error. The gene calls are TRBV12-3 or TRBV12-4 and TRBJ1-1; unclear D gene. The CDR3 loop spans 13 amino acids. The CDR3 loop is CASSVYRNTEPFF. The CDR3 bases are TGTGCCAGCAGTGTATACAGAAACACTGAACCTTTCTTT.

The chain recombines TRBV29-1 with TRBJ1-2; possible D gene TRBD1, 6 bases. CDR1 and CDR2 from the germline V gene are SQVTM and ANQGSEA. V lost 7 bases to trimming and J lost 3 bases, with 12 bases between them. The CDR3 is 12 residues long. CDR3 in DNA: TGCAGCGCCGAGGGGGGGGACTATGGCTACACCTTC. The encoded protein is CSAEGGDYGYTF.